This is a list of T cell receptor beta chains from one sample in a study of blood T cell repertoires in COVID-19. Sequenced by immunoSEQ multiplex PCR; TCRdb stores in-frame clones only, minus some. This repertoire shows roughly 70,000 clones, around 80% found once; its top ten account for over 15%. The sample was peripheral blood. These receptor sequences come from a man between 65 and 85 years old who had recovered from COVID-19. CDR3s include the opening cysteine and the closing phenylalanine or tryptophan. Fields, in order: J gene, V gene, clone size, D gene, CDR3 DNA, CDR3 protein. A D gene is named only where the DNA matches it firmly. Only some rows state a clone size, as once, few, many or a class for expanded clones.

j_gene: TRBJ2-7; v_gene: TRBV7-2; abundance: NA; d_gene: TRBD2; CDR3nt: TGTGCCAGCAGCACCAGCGGGAGGGCCTTTTACGAGCAGTACTTC; CDR3aa: CASSTSGRAFYEQYF
j_gene: TRBJ2-5; v_gene: TRBV18; abundance: NA; d_gene: TRBD1; CDR3nt: TGTGCCAGCTCACCGCGGACAGGGGGTCAAGAGACCCAGTACTTC; CDR3aa: CASSPRTGGQETQYF
j_gene: TRBJ2-5; v_gene: TRBV19; abundance: NA; d_gene: TRBD1; CDR3nt: TGTGCCAGTAGTATAGGGACAGGGTCGGAGACCCAGTACTTC; CDR3aa: CASSIGTGSETQYF
j_gene: TRBJ2-2; v_gene: TRBV9; abundance: NA; d_gene: TRBD2; CDR3nt: TGTGCCAGCAGCGTAGCGGGAGGGCCCCCCGGGGAGCTGTTTTTT; CDR3aa: CASSVAGGPPGELFF
j_gene: TRBJ1-3; v_gene: TRBV9; abundance: NA; d_gene: NA; CDR3nt: TGTGCCAGCAGCGCCCACATCAGACACGAATCTGGAAACACCATATATTTT; CDR3aa: CASSAHIRHESGNTIYF
j_gene: TRBJ2-2; v_gene: TRBV7-6; abundance: NA; d_gene: NA; CDR3nt: TGTGCCAGCAGCTTTAGTCTCTCGGGTGCCACCGGGGAGCTGTTTTTT; CDR3aa: CASSFSLSGATGELFF
j_gene: TRBJ2-1; v_gene: TRBV7-8; abundance: NA; d_gene: TRBD2; CDR3nt: TGTGCCAGCAGCTTAGACGTAGCGGGGGGGAAAAATGAGCAGTTCTTC; CDR3aa: CASSLDVAGGKNEQFF
j_gene: TRBJ2-1; v_gene: TRBV5-4; abundance: NA; d_gene: NA; CDR3nt: TGTGCCAGTTCCAACCGGGACTTGGACAATGAGCAGTTCTTC; CDR3aa: CASSNRDLDNEQFF
j_gene: TRBJ1-1; v_gene: TRBV5-6; abundance: NA; d_gene: NA; CDR3nt: TGTGCCAGCAGCCAAGACAGGAACACTGAAGCTTTCTTT; CDR3aa: CASSQDRNTEAFF
j_gene: TRBJ2-1; v_gene: TRBV10-3; abundance: NA; d_gene: NA; CDR3nt: TGTGCCATCAGTCCGCGGGACTGGTCCTACAATGAGCAGTTCTTC; CDR3aa: CAISPRDWSYNEQFF
j_gene: TRBJ1-3; v_gene: TRBV19; abundance: once; d_gene: TRBD1; CDR3nt: TGTGCCAGTCGCGACAGGGGGTATGGAAACACCATATATTTT; CDR3aa: CASRDRGYGNTIYF
j_gene: TRBJ2-5; v_gene: TRBV27; abundance: NA; d_gene: TRBD1; CDR3nt: TGTGCCAGCAGTTTATCGGGGACAGGGATTGAGACCCAGTACTTC; CDR3aa: CASSLSGTGIETQYF
j_gene: TRBJ1-1; v_gene: TRBV11-2; abundance: NA; d_gene: NA; CDR3nt: TGTGCCAGCAGCCGTCAGGGGAACACTGAAGCTTTCTTT; CDR3aa: CASSRQGNTEAFF
j_gene: TRBJ2-7; v_gene: TRBV30; abundance: NA; d_gene: NA; CDR3nt: TGTGCCTTAGCGATAGGCTACGAGCAGTACTTC; CDR3aa: CALAIGYEQYF
j_gene: TRBJ2-3; v_gene: TRBV30; abundance: NA; d_gene: NA; CDR3nt: TGTGCCTGGTCAGGAGGGGAGGTCACAGATACGCAGTATTTT; CDR3aa: CAWSGGEVTDTQYF
j_gene: TRBJ2-1; v_gene: TRBV3-1/TRBV3-2; abundance: NA; d_gene: NA; CDR3nt: TGTGCCAGCAGCCAAGATCTTCGGGGAAATGAGCAGTTCTTC; CDR3aa: CASSQDLRGNEQFF
j_gene: TRBJ2-5; v_gene: TRBV5-1; abundance: NA; d_gene: TRBD1; CDR3nt: TGCGCCAGCAGCTTGGCCACCGGGACAGGGGAAGCAGGGACCCAGTACTTC; CDR3aa: CASSLATGTGEAGTQYF
j_gene: TRBJ2-2; v_gene: TRBV7-9; abundance: NA; d_gene: NA; CDR3nt: TGTGCCAGCAGCTTTTTCAGGGGGGAGCTGTTTTTT; CDR3aa: CASSFFRGELFF
j_gene: TRBJ2-3; v_gene: TRBV13; abundance: once; d_gene: NA; CDR3nt: TGTGCCAGCAGCTTACGCAGGGCTACCACAGATACGCAGTATTTT; CDR3aa: CASSLRRATTDTQYF
j_gene: TRBJ2-2; v_gene: TRBV4-1; abundance: NA; d_gene: NA; CDR3nt: TGCGCCAGCAGCCAATTTGGGAGTACGGCGGGGACCGGGGAGCTGTTTTTT; CDR3aa: CASSQFGSTAGTGELFF
j_gene: TRBJ1-2; v_gene: TRBV29-1; abundance: NA; d_gene: TRBD1; CDR3nt: TGCAGCGCCGTCCGGGACAGGGGGCCGTATGGCTACACCTTC; CDR3aa: CSAVRDRGPYGYTF
j_gene: TRBJ1-1; v_gene: TRBV28; abundance: NA; d_gene: NA; CDR3nt: TGTGCCACCCACGCCTCCAGCGGCCGGACGACTGAAGCTTTCTTT; CDR3aa: CATHASSGRTTEAFF
j_gene: TRBJ2-7; v_gene: TRBV6-2/TRBV6-3; abundance: once; d_gene: NA; CDR3nt: TGTGCCAGCAGTTACTCGGTGATCTGGCAGGGGCTGTACGAGCAGTACTTC; CDR3aa: CASSYSVIWQGLYEQYF
j_gene: TRBJ2-1; v_gene: TRBV18; abundance: NA; d_gene: TRBD2; CDR3nt: TGTGCCAGCTCACCACGGGCGGGAGGGCAATACAATGAGCAGTTCTTC; CDR3aa: CASSPRAGGQYNEQFF
j_gene: TRBJ1-1; v_gene: TRBV2; abundance: NA; d_gene: NA; CDR3nt: TGTGCCAGCAGTGCTAACGGGAACACTGAAGCTTTCTTT; CDR3aa: CASSANGNTEAFF
j_gene: TRBJ1-5; v_gene: TRBV19; abundance: few; d_gene: NA; CDR3nt: TGTGCCAGTAGTTACGGCCGGACAATGAATCAGCCCCAGCATTTT; CDR3aa: CASSYGRTMNQPQHF
j_gene: TRBJ1-1; v_gene: TRBV14; abundance: many; d_gene: NA; CDR3nt: TGTGCCAGCAGCCAAGGGGTCCTACTACAGAACACTGAAGCTTTCTTT; CDR3aa: CASSQGVLLQNTEAFF
j_gene: TRBJ2-3; v_gene: TRBV24-1; abundance: NA; d_gene: TRBD2; CDR3nt: TGTGCCACCAGTGATTTTAAGCGGGGGGATTCTAGCACAGATACGCAGTATTTT; CDR3aa: CATSDFKRGDSSTDTQYF
j_gene: TRBJ2-5; v_gene: TRBV18; abundance: once; d_gene: TRBD1; CDR3nt: TGTGCCAGCTCACCACCGGCAGGGGGCGGGGAGACCCAGTACTTC; CDR3aa: CASSPPAGGGETQYF
j_gene: TRBJ1-3; v_gene: TRBV10-2; abundance: NA; d_gene: NA; CDR3nt: TGCGCCAGTTCGCAGGGGAACTCTGGAAACACCATATATTTT; CDR3aa: CASSQGNSGNTIYF
j_gene: TRBJ2-7; v_gene: TRBV6-5; abundance: NA; d_gene: NA; CDR3nt: TGTGCCAGCAGTTCGGGGCGGGGAGGCGACGAGCAGTACTTC; CDR3aa: CASSSGRGGDEQYF
j_gene: TRBJ2-3; v_gene: TRBV5-5; abundance: NA; d_gene: NA; CDR3nt: TGTGCCAGCAGCTTGGTCTTGGGGGGGCTTTTGGATACGCAGTATTTT; CDR3aa: CASSLVLGGLLDTQYF
j_gene: TRBJ1-1; v_gene: TRBV13; abundance: once; d_gene: NA; CDR3nt: TGTGCCAGCAGCCTCCTACCAGGCGTGAACACTGAAGCTTTCTTT; CDR3aa: CASSLLPGVNTEAFF
j_gene: TRBJ1-6; v_gene: TRBV30; abundance: NA; d_gene: TRBD1; CDR3nt: TGTGCCTCGGGGGACAGGGGATATTCACCCCTCCACTTT; CDR3aa: CASGDRGYSPLHF
j_gene: TRBJ1-4; v_gene: TRBV11-2; abundance: NA; d_gene: NA; CDR3nt: TGTGCCAGCAGCCCCACCCTATTGGCTAATGAAAAACTGTTTTTT; CDR3aa: CASSPTLLANEKLFF
j_gene: TRBJ1-1; v_gene: TRBV18; abundance: few; d_gene: NA; CDR3nt: TGTGCCAGCTCACCTCAGGAGGGAAATCACGGTGAAGCTTTCTTT; CDR3aa: CASSPQEGNHGEAFF
j_gene: TRBJ2-2; v_gene: TRBV19; abundance: NA; d_gene: NA; CDR3nt: TGTGCCACCGCCGAGCAGGCGGGATCCACCGGGGAGCTGTTTTTT; CDR3aa: CATAEQAGSTGELFF
j_gene: TRBJ2-2; v_gene: TRBV19; abundance: NA; d_gene: NA; CDR3nt: TGTGCCAGTAGTAGCGGGCGAGTCACCGGGGAGCTGTTTTTT; CDR3aa: CASSSGRVTGELFF
j_gene: TRBJ1-5; v_gene: TRBV19; abundance: NA; d_gene: NA; CDR3nt: TGTGCCAGTAGTATCTACAATCAGCCCCAGCATTTT; CDR3aa: CASSIYNQPQHF
j_gene: TRBJ2-3; v_gene: TRBV5-1; abundance: NA; d_gene: TRBD2; CDR3nt: TGCGCCAGCAGCTTGGCCCTGACTAGCGGGACAGATACGCAGTATTTT; CDR3aa: CASSLALTSGTDTQYF
j_gene: TRBJ1-4; v_gene: TRBV7-3; abundance: once; d_gene: TRBD1; CDR3nt: TGTGCCAGCAGCACCGGGACAGGGAGCGAAAAACTGTTTTTT; CDR3aa: CASSTGTGSEKLFF
j_gene: TRBJ2-3; v_gene: TRBV30; abundance: NA; d_gene: NA; CDR3nt: TGTGCCTGGAGCCTCTTCGGGACTTCCGATACGCAGTATTTT; CDR3aa: CAWSLFGTSDTQYF
j_gene: TRBJ2-7; v_gene: TRBV9; abundance: few; d_gene: NA; CDR3nt: TGTGCCAGCAGCGTAGGGCCCGGGATTGACGAGCAGTACTTC; CDR3aa: CASSVGPGIDEQYF
j_gene: TRBJ2-1; v_gene: TRBV19; abundance: NA; d_gene: TRBD2; CDR3nt: TGTGCCAGTAGTGGGCTAGCGGGAGTGGTTGGTGAGCAGTTCTTC; CDR3aa: CASSGLAGVVGEQFF
j_gene: TRBJ2-3; v_gene: TRBV5-1; abundance: NA; d_gene: NA; CDR3nt: TGCGCCAGCAGCTTGGAGGGCAGGGGCGAAGATACGCAGTATTTT; CDR3aa: CASSLEGRGEDTQYF
j_gene: TRBJ2-5; v_gene: TRBV6-5; abundance: NA; d_gene: NA; CDR3nt: TGTGCCAGCAGCCCCCCGGTGGAAGAGACCCAGTACTTC; CDR3aa: CASSPPVEETQYF
j_gene: TRBJ2-3; v_gene: TRBV5-4; abundance: few; d_gene: TRBD2; CDR3nt: TGTGCCAGCAGCTTCCGTGTGGGGCGGGAGCGGGATACGCAGTATTTT; CDR3aa: CASSFRVGRERDTQYF
j_gene: TRBJ2-5; v_gene: TRBV5-1; abundance: NA; d_gene: TRBD2; CDR3nt: TGCGCCAGCAGTGGGGTAGCGGGGCAACAAGAGACCCAGTACTTC; CDR3aa: CASSGVAGQQETQYF